This is a list of T cell receptor beta chains from one sample in a study of cytomegalovirus exposure and HLA in healthy donors. Sequenced by immunoSEQ multiplex PCR; TCRdb stores in-frame clones only, minus some. Here the sample spans 150,000 to 200,000 clones, 81% being singletons. The sample was PBMCs. The receptor set was obtained from a man aged 18 to 29 in good health and CMV-seronegative. Both conserved end residues are part of each CDR3. D genes are given only for firm matches. Clone size is stated in some rows and not others, as once, few, many or a class when expanded.

j_call,cdr3_length,d_call,clone_size,v_call,cdr3_aa,cdr3_nt
TRBJ2-3,14,TRBD1,once,TRBV6-4,CASRQGGGTDTQYF,TGTGCCAGCAGACAGGGGGGAGGCACAGATACGCAGTATTTT
TRBJ1-5,16,NA,few,TRBV19,CASSSQASLVNQPQHF,TGTGCCAGTAGTTCCCAGGCCTCCCTCGTCAATCAGCCCCAGCATTTT
TRBJ1-1,17,NA,NA,TRBV28,CASSRGSGDPRNTEAFF,TGTGCCAGCAGTCGGGGATCAGGGGACCCAAGGAACACTGAAGCTTTCTTT
TRBJ2-5,17,TRBD2,NA,TRBV10-1,CASSDRGLAGAQETQYF,TGCGCCAGCAGTGATAGGGGACTAGCGGGGGCCCAAGAGACCCAGTACTTC
TRBJ1-5,12,NA,NA,TRBV28,CAGGGSNQPQHF,TGTGCAGGGGGGGGGAGCAATCAGCCCCAGCATTTT
TRBJ1-4,15,NA,NA,TRBV7-6,CASSLAGAANEKLFF,TGTGCCAGCAGCTTAGCGGGGGCAGCTAATGAAAAACTGTTTTTT
TRBJ2-3,17,NA,NA,TRBV5-8,CASSRFGGRGGTDTQYF,TGTGCCAGCAGCCGGTTCGGAGGTCGGGGTGGGACAGATACGCAGTATTTT
TRBJ2-2,15,NA,few,TRBV5-1,CASSLQRQNTGELFF,TGCGCCAGCAGCTTGCAACGACAAAACACCGGGGAGCTGTTTTTT
TRBJ2-3,19,TRBD1,NA,TRBV5-1,CASSLLITRGTGEADTQYF,TGCGCCAGCAGCCTACTGATCACACGCGGGACAGGCGAAGCAGATACGCAGTATTTT
TRBJ1-1,15,NA,NA,TRBV6-5,CASSYSGALGTEAFF,TGTGCCAGCAGTTACTCGGGGGCCTTGGGGACTGAAGCTTTCTTT
TRBJ1-4,16,NA,few,TRBV7-9,CSSSLSANSPNEKLFF,TGTTCCAGCAGTCTCAGTGCGAACAGCCCTAATGAAAAACTGTTTTTT
TRBJ2-5,14,NA,NA,TRBV27,CASSLLGRQETQYF,TGTGCCAGCAGTTTATTGGGGAGGCAAGAGACCCAGTACTTC
TRBJ1-1,15,TRBD1,NA,TRBV7-8,CASSLAGTANTEAFF,TGTGCCAGCAGCTTAGCCGGGACAGCAAACACTGAAGCTTTCTTT
TRBJ1-3,14,NA,NA,TRBV25-1,CASSERGSGNTIYF,TGTGCCAGCAGTGAACGAGGTTCTGGAAACACCATATATTTT
TRBJ2-6,15,NA,NA,TRBV9,CASSVQGSGANVLTF,TGTGCCAGCAGCGTACAGGGCTCTGGGGCCAACGTCCTGACTTTC
TRBJ2-1,16,NA,NA,TRBV15,CATSRAPRGSYNEQFF,TGTGCCACCAGCAGAGCCCCCCGGGGCTCCTACAATGAGCAGTTCTTC
TRBJ2-7,15,TRBD2,NA,TRBV4-1,CASSQVTGGAYEQYF,TGCGCCAGCAGCCAAGTAACGGGGGGGGCCTACGAGCAGTACTTC
TRBJ2-7,15,NA,NA,TRBV18,CASSPGGQARYEQYF,TGTGCCAGCTCACCGGGGGGGCAGGCTAGATACGAGCAGTACTTC
TRBJ2-7,14,NA,NA,TRBV7-2,CASSLELLFIEQYF,TGTGCCAGCAGCTTAGAACTCCTCTTTATCGAGCAGTACTTC
TRBJ2-7,15,TRBD2,NA,TRBV7-2,CASSFERGSSYEQYF,TGTGCCAGCAGCTTTGAGCGGGGCAGCTCCTACGAGCAGTACTTC
TRBJ2-5,14,TRBD2,NA,TRBV18,CASSRTSGSETQYF,TGTGCCAGCTCTCGGACTAGCGGCTCAGAGACCCAGTACTTC
TRBJ2-7,13,NA,once,TRBV7-7,CASSPAGSYEQYF,TGTGCTAGCAGCCCCGCGGGGTCCTACGAGCAGTACTTC
TRBJ2-7,16,TRBD2,NA,TRBV5-4,CASSSSRTSGIGEQYF,TGTGCCAGCAGCTCATCGAGGACTAGCGGGATTGGCGAGCAGTACTTC
TRBJ1-1,15,TRBD1,NA,TRBV11-2,CASSSLRGSATEAFF,TGTGCCAGCAGCTCCCTCAGGGGGTCGGCCACTGAAGCTTTCTTT